This T cell receptor (beta chain) came from a study of Graves' ophthalmopathy and Graves' hyperthyroidism. This clonotype was counted a few times. Antigen unknown. Study observations and caveats: Separation of ophthalmopathy from stable hyperthyroidism was achieved by a 13-signature model, at approximately 87% sensitivity and under 82% specificity. Blood shared most expanded thyroid clonotypes above 0.001 frequency. The model achieved over 60% sensitivity and roughly 72% specificity for ophthalmopathy progression.

Ophthalmopathy donors were characterized by moderate-to-severe activity, CAS of at least 3, NOSPECS of at least 4, and duration under 3 months. Trimming shortened V by 8 bases and J by 4 bases, and 15 bases separated the two germline ends. Per the germline V gene, CDR1 is SGHDN and CDR2 is FVKESK. CDR3 length: 13 amino acids. RNA transcripts yielded amplified TCR beta CDR3 regions. HTBI primers primed a first-round RT-PCR, and a second-round multiplex PCR followed. A single record per CDR3 protein comes from TCRdb applying MiXCR to the multiplex PCR reads. The sample contains some 750,000 distinct CDR3 sequences, 40% of which appear only once.

Sample: peripheral blood. This chain uses TRBV14 with TRBJ2-7; D gene ambiguous. The TCR originated in an adult man with Graves' ophthalmopathy. This chain's CDR3 is CASSPPAGYEQYF. CDR3 coding DNA: TGTGCCAGCTCACCACCAGCAGGTTACGAGCAGTACTTC. The entire variable domain, with the rest obtained from reference TRBV14 and TRBJ2-7, is as follows: EAGVTQFPSHSVIEKGQTVTLRCDPISGHDNLYWYRRVMGKEIKFLLHFVKESKQDESGMPNNRFLAERTGGTYSTLKVQPAELEDSGVYFCASSPPAGYEQYFGPGTRLTVT.